This T cell receptor beta chain is from a study of shared clonotypes between healthy human individuals. Study overall: Each donor contributed plates that comprised three CD4 naive, three CD4 memory, two CD8 naive and one CD8 memory. Study-level results: The sampled material consisted only of blood, and tissue repertoires are likely to differ. It was observed that around 5% of naive CD4 clonotypes were shared across a handful of donors.

Germline CDR1 is LNHDA and CDR2 is SQIVND (reference sequence). Trimming at V came to 4 bases and at J to 3 bases, leaving 6 bases not matched to a gene. The CDR3 has 16 amino acids. CD8 cells classed as naive were CD45RO-negative and positively selected for CCR7, excluding terminally differentiated effector memory CD45RA+ cells. Participating donors were healthy, HIV-negative adults free of recent acute infections or vaccinations. Assay used: immunoSEQ multiplex PCR; TCRdb lists only in-frame clones, some missing. The data contain hundreds of thousands of clones, almost 95% of them singletons. Note on this clone: Its target is unknown.

The source of this sequence is a young man in good health. Specimen: naive CD8+ T cells sorted from blood. The chain uses TRBV19 and TRBJ2-1; 10 nucleotides agree with TRBD2. The CDR3 loop reads CASSNKLAGYYNEQFF. The CDR3 bases are TGTGCCAGTAGTAACAAACTAGCGGGGTACTACAATGAGCAGTTCTTC. Looking up the rest from reference TRBV19 and TRBJ2-1 gives the full variable domain: DGGITQSPKYLFRKEGQNVTLSCEQNLNHDAMYWYRQDPGQGLRLIYYSQIVNDFQKGDIAEGYSVSREKKESFPLTVTSAQKNPTAFYLCASSNKLAGYYNEQFFGPGTRLTVL.